One sample yielded the 2 T cell receptor beta chains listed below, sequenced in a study of T cells expressing NK-cell markers. One entry per CDR3 protein, without DNA, is what TCRdb gives after re-calling the 5' RACE reads. The sample spans around 550,000 distinct CDR3 sequences; the ten largest clones claim roughly 3.4%. The sequenced sample consisted of blood T cells: a sorted CD56 or NKG2C T cell subset, CD4+ or CD8+ T cells, or bulk PBMC T cells (not recorded which). The receptors originated from a man between 18 and 35 years old in good health.

The CDR3 is CASSPAPSAKNIQYF. The rearrangement uses TRBV5-5 and TRBJ2-4; the TCRdb D gene call, TRBD2, has no DNA to confirm it. Germline CDR1 reads SGHKS; CDR2 reads YYEKEE (reference sequence). CDR3 length: 15 amino acids.

This chain links TRBV12-3 or TRBV12-4 with TRBJ1-5. The CDR3 is made up of 16 amino acids. Here the CDR3 reads CASTPESGTKNQPQHF.